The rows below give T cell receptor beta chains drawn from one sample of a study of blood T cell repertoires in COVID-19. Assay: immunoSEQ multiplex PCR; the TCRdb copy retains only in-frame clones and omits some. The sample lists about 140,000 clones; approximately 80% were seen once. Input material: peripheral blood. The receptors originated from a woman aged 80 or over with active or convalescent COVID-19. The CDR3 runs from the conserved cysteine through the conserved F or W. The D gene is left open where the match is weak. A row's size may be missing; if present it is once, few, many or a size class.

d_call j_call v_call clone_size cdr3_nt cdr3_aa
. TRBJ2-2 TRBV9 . TGTGCCAGCAGCGCGCGTGGTGGCGGGACGAACACCGGGGAGCTGTTTTTT CASSARGGGTNTGELFF
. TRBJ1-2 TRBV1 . TGCACCAGCAGCCCGGACCGGGGTGGCTACACCTTC CTSSPDRGGYTF
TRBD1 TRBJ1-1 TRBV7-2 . TGTGCCAGCAGCTCGGGACAGTCGCGCACTGAAGCTTTCTTT CASSSGQSRTEAFF
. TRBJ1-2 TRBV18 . TGTGCCAGCTCACCAAGTCGGGGGGGAAGTTGGTATGGCTACACCTTC CASSPSRGGSWYGYTF
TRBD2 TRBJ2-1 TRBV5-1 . TGCGCCAGCAGCTTTAGCGGGGGGGCCAGTCGTGAGCAGTTCTTC CASSFSGGASREQFF
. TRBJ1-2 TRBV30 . TGTGCCTGGAGTGTCGGAAGGGGTGGCGGCTATGGCTACACCTTC CAWSVGRGGGYGYTF
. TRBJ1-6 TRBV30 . TGTGCCTGGAGAGCACTCTCCTATAATTCACCCCTCCACTTT CAWRALSYNSPLHF
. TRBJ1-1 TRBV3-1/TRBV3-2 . TGTGCCAGCAGCTTTGGGGGGGTGAACACTGAAGCTTTCTTT CASSFGGVNTEAFF
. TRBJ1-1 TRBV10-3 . TGTGCCATCAGTGAGTCGACGGGGATACAGAACACTGAAGCTTTCTTT CAISESTGIQNTEAFF
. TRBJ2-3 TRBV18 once TGTGCCAGCTCACCAGGCAACACAGATACGCAGTATTTT CASSPGNTDTQYF
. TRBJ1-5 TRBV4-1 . TGCGCCAGCAGTCAGGGTAGCAATCAGCCCCAGCATTTT CASSQGSNQPQHF
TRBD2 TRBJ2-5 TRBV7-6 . TGTGCCAGCAGCCTGAGAGCGGGGACGGGTCAAGAGACCCAGTACTTC CASSLRAGTGQETQYF
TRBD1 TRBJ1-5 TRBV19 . TGTGCCAGTAGTATAGCGTCACAGGGGGCTCAGCCCCAGCATTTT CASSIASQGAQPQHF
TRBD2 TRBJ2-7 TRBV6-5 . TGTGCCAGCAGCTACCAGGGACTAGCGGGGTTCTACGAGCAGTACTTC CASSYQGLAGFYEQYF
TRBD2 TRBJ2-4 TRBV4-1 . TGCGCCAGCAGCCAAGTAGTCCTAGCGGGGATTTCCAAAAACATTCAGTACTTC CASSQVVLAGISKNIQYF
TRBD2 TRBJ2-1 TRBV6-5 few TGTGCCAGCAGCCCCTCCGGGACTAGCCCCAGAGGGCAGTTCTTC CASSPSGTSPRGQFF
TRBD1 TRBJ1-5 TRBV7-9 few TGTGCCAGCAGACCTCGACAGGGTGATCAGCCCCAGCATTTT CASRPRQGDQPQHF
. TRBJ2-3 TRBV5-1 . TGCGCCAGCAGCTTGTCCCCCCCGACTATCCCCACAGATACGCAGTATTTT CASSLSPPTIPTDTQYF
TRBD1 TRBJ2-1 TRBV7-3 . TGTGCCAGCAGCTTGGACAGGGGGCGAGCCGATGAGCAGTTCTTC CASSLDRGRADEQFF
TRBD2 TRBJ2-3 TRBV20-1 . TGCAGTGCTAGTAGCGGGGGGGCCGTGGATACGCAGTATTTT CSASSGGAVDTQYF
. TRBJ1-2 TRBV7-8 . TGTGCCAGCAGCTTAGTCTCTACGGGGTCTGGCTATGGCTACACCTTC CASSLVSTGSGYGYTF
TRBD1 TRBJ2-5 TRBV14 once TGTGCCAGCAGCCAACTCAGGGGGACAGGGAAAGAGACCCAGTACTTC CASSQLRGTGKETQYF
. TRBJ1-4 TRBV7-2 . TGTGCCAGCAGCTTAGCCCGACTGAATAATGAAAAACTGTTTTTT CASSLARLNNEKLFF
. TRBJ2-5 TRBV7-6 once TGTGCCAGCAGCCGGCCGGGACTCTCGCAAGAGACCCAGTACTTC CASSRPGLSQETQYF
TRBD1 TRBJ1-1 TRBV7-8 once TGTGCCAGCAGCTTAAGGGACAGGGCGGCTTTCTTT CASSLRDRAAFF
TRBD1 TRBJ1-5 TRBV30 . TGTGCCTGGAGTACCAGGGGGCGGAATCAGCCCCAGCATTTT CAWSTRGRNQPQHF
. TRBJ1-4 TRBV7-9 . TGTGCCAGCAGCTTAACTTCTCGACTGTTTTTT CASSLTSRLFF
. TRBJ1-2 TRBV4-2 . TGTGCCAGCAGCCAGGGACCGGGAGACTACACCTTC CASSQGPGDYTF
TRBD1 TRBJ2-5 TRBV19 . TGTGCCAGCTCGGACAGGGAAGAGACCCAGTACTTC CASSDREETQYF
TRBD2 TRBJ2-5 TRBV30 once TGTGCCTGGAGGGGATCCCCCGGGGGGTTGTGGGAGACCCAGTACTTC CAWRGSPGGLWETQYF
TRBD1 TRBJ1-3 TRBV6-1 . TGTGCCAGCAGTGAACGTCAGGGGGCGGTTGGAAACACCATATATTTT CASSERQGAVGNTIYF
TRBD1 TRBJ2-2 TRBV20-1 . TGCAGTGCTAGTAAGCAGGGGGCGTCCACCGGGGAGCTGTTTTTT CSASKQGASTGELFF
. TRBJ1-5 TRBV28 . TGTGCCAGCAGGGACACGATTAACTATAGCAATCAGCCCCAGCATTTT CASRDTINYSNQPQHF
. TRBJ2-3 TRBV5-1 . TGCGCCAGCAGCTCCTCTGGGCTGTACCGAGATACGCAGTATTTT CASSSSGLYRDTQYF
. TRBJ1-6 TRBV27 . TGTGCCAGCAGGTTCTCGACGAGGACAGTTTCACCCCTCCACTTT CASRFSTRTVSPLHF
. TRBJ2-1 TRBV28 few TGTGCCAGCAGTTTCCAGGGCTCCTACAATGAGCAGTTCTTC CASSFQGSYNEQFF
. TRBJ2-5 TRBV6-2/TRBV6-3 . TGTGCCAGCAGTTACTCGTCGGAGACCCAGTACTTC CASSYSSETQYF
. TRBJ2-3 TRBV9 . TGTGCCAGCAGCCCGCAACTGCGGGGCACAGATACGCAGTATTTT CASSPQLRGTDTQYF
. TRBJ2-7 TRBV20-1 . TGCAGTGCCTCAGGGTCCTACGAGCAGTACTTC CSASGSYEQYF
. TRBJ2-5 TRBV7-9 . TGTGCCAGCAGCCCCGCTAGGGGCGGTACGGAGACCCAGTACTTC CASSPARGGTETQYF
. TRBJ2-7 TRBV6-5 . TGTGCCACCCGGGGCGGGGACAGCTCCTACGAGCAGTACTTC CATRGGDSSYEQYF
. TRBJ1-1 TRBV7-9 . TGTGCCAGCAGGATTAAGAGATTGAACACTGAAGCTTTCTTT CASRIKRLNTEAFF
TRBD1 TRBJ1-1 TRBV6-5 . TGTGCCAGCCAGGGGGCGACGAACACTGAAGCTTTCTTT CASQGATNTEAFF
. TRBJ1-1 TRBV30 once TGTGCCGGACGAGGACAACGTGCGCGGAGCACTGAAGCTTTCTTT CAGRGQRARSTEAFF
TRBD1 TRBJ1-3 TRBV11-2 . TGTGCCAGCAGCTTAGAGTTTGGGGACAGGGCCCTCCGTAAGAGAAACACCATATATTTT CASSLEFGDRALRKRNTIYF
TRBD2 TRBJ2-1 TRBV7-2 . TGTGCCAGCAGCACTCAGCGGGGGGGCTATGAGCAGTTCTTC CASSTQRGGYEQFF
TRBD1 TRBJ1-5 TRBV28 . TGTGCCAGCAGTCTGCGGGACAGACGGGGACAGCCCCAGCATTTT CASSLRDRRGQPQHF
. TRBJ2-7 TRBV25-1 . TGTGCCAGCAGTGAATTTCTCTCCTACGAGCAGTACTTC CASSEFLSYEQYF
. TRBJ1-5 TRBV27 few TGTGCCAGCAGGCAACAGGGAAATAGCAATCAGCCCCAGCATTTT CASRQQGNSNQPQHF
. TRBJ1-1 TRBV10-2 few TGCGCCAGCAGCCTTCTGAACACTGAAGCTTTCTTT CASSLLNTEAFF
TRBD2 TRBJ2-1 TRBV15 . TGTGCCACCAGCCGTGGGGGCTCGGGGGGGCCGGAGAATGAGCAGTTCTTC CATSRGGSGGPENEQFF
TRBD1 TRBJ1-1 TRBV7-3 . TGTGCCAGCAGCCCTACAGGGGGTACGGTCACTGAAGCTTTCTTT CASSPTGGTVTEAFF
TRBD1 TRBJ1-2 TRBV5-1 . TGCGCCAGCAGCTTGGGGACAGGGAGAATCAATGGCTACACCTTC CASSLGTGRINGYTF
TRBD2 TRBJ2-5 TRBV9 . TGTGCCAGCAGCGTAGATACTAGCGGGGGGCGAGAGACCCAGTACTTC CASSVDTSGGRETQYF
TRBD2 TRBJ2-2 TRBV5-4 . TGTGCCAGCAGCTTGAGTAGCGGGGGGGCAGTCGGGGAGCTGTTTTTT CASSLSSGGAVGELFF
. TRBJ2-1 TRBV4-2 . TGTGCCAGCAGCCCAGTGGAGGGCGCAGTTGAGACGTTCTTC CASSPVEGAVETFF
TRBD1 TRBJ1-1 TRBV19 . TGTGCCAGTAGTAGATATCGACAGGGGACCACTGAAGCTTTCTTT CASSRYRQGTTEAFF
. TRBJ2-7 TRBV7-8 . TGTGCCAGCAGCTTAGCGCACAGGTCCTACGAGCAGTACTTC CASSLAHRSYEQYF
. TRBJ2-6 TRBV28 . TGTGCCACCCAGGGGGCCAACGTCCTGACTTTC CATQGANVLTF
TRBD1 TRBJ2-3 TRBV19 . TGTGCCAGTAGTAGCGGACAGGGGCGATTTACAAACACAGATACGCAGTATTTT CASSSGQGRFTNTDTQYF